This record looks at one T cell receptor (beta chain) sequence and its context. Its antigen is undetermined. These data originate in a study of cytomegalovirus exposure and HLA in healthy donors. Study results and limitations: Later analysis identified a missense DCLRE1C variant that was linked to TCR beta V- and J-gene trimming. Investigators reported 150 to 200 TCR beta chains as tied to cytomegalovirus.

The PCR had 60 Vbeta and 13 Jbeta primers. The protocol was immunoSEQ multiplex PCR, while the TCRdb copy is restricted to in-frame clones and leaves out a portion. The repertoire has about 98,000 clones, about 81% of them found once; the top ten carry about 1.5%. Donors sampled were nominally healthy, though unrecorded immune exposures were likely. V gave up 5 bases and J gave up 3 bases; unmatched junction bases: 4. This CDR3 comprises 14 residues. Germline V gene data show CDR1 as SGHAT and CDR2 as FQNNGV. Sequenced sample: PBMCs. The clonotype originates from a man aged 35 to 55 in good health and CMV-seronegative. The chain joins TRBV11-2 to TRBJ1-5, with 7 bases aligning to TRBD1. The DNA of the CDR3 is TGTGCCAGCAGCCAGGGACAGTTCAATCAGCCCCAGCATTTT. Its protein is CASSQGQFNQPQHF.